The 16 T cell receptor beta chains in this list originate from one sample, sequenced in a study of OX40 agonist ivuxolimab in advanced cancers. Assay used: immunoSEQ multiplex PCR; TCRdb lists only in-frame clones, some missing. This repertoire shows approximately 58,000 clones, about 85% found once; its top ten account for 3%. Sequenced here: CD4+ or CD8+ T cells sorted from blood, sampled in a trial of the OX40 agonist ivuxolimab. These receptors originate from an adult with an advanced solid tumor such as melanoma, head and neck, liver or kidney cancer.

This chain's CDR3 is CASTEDISSYEQYF. DNA of the CDR3: TGCGCCAGCACCGAGGACATCTCCTCCTACGAGCAGTACTTC. The V call is TRBV5-1, the J call TRBJ2-7; TRBD1 is a possible D gene (5 bases). The CDR3 length is 14 residues. Germline lookup yields CDR1 SGHRS and CDR2 YFSETQ. Trimming took off 6 bases at V and 0 bases at J, with 13 bases between the two ends.

The gene calls are TRBV7-9 and TRBJ1-1; D gene unclear. Trimming removed 8 bases from V and 0 bases from J, with 7 bases in between. CDR3 length: 12 residues. Germline values: CDR1 SEHNR, CDR2 FQNEAQ (reference sequence). CDR3 in DNA: TGTGCCAGCCGGTCCATGAACACTGAAGCTTTCTTT. Translated: CASRSMNTEAFF.

A single count supports this clone. The chain links TRBV5-4 to TRBJ2-7; D remains ambiguous. Germline V lookup: CDR1 SGHNT, CDR2 YYREEE (reference sequence). The CDR3 extends over 14 amino acids. Trimming took 1 base from V and 6 from J, leaving 14 bases between them. The CDR3 is CASSLTVESSEQYF. CDR3 coding DNA: TGTGCCAGCAGCTTGACAGTGGAAAGCTCCGAGCAGTACTTC.

This clone has only a few counts. The rearrangement uses TRBV30 and TRBJ2-3, with D possibly TRBD2 on 5 matching bases. V dropped 3 bases and J dropped 2 bases, with 18 bases sitting between them. This CDR3 region has 16 residues. Germline assignment: CDR1 GTSNPN and CDR2 SVGIG (reference sequence). The CDR3 DNA follows: TGTGCCTGGAGCCGCTTGGGTTTGGGAGTCACAGATACGCAGTATTTT. Amino acids: CAWSRLGLGVTDTQYF.

The rearrangement uses TRBV7-9 and TRBJ1-1; 8 positions agree with TRBD1. V shed 2 bases and J 1 base; nucleotides not matched to a gene: 6. From germline, CDR1 is SEHNR and CDR2 FQNEAQ (reference sequence). The CDR3 runs to 16 residues. The CDR3 nucleotides are TGTGCCAGCAGCTTAAGAGGGACAGGTGCGAACACTGAAGCTTTCTTT. Its protein is CASSLRGTGANTEAFF.

The chain has TRBV5-1 and TRBJ1-1, with 7 bases matching TRBD1. V shed 4 bases, J shed 7 bases, and the junction held 10 bases outside the gene matches. Germline CDR1 and CDR2: SGHRS and YFSETQ. CDR3 length equals 14 residues. CDR3 protein: CASSPGTASFEAFF. The CDR3 DNA follows: TGCGCCAGCAGCCCCGGGACAGCGAGCTTTGAAGCTTTCTTT.

The chain carries TRBV5-1 and TRBJ2-1; 11 nucleotides line up with TRBD2. CDR1 is SGHRS and CDR2 is YFSETQ in the germline V gene. This CDR3 is 16 amino acids long. The V and J ends lost 1 base and 3 bases, in that order; junction bases with no gene match: 3. In DNA form, the CDR3 reads TGCGCCAGCAGCTTGTCAACTAGCGGGAGCTACAATGAGCAGTTCTTC. Translated: CASSLSTSGSYNEQFF.

The chain is built from TRBV7-2 and TRBJ1-1; D is possibly TRBD1 (6 bases). V was shortened by 5 bases and J by 0 bases, with 19 bases between the two germline ends. The CDR3 consists of 17 residues. Germline values: CDR1 SGHTA, CDR2 FQGNSA. CDR3 nucleotide sequence: TGTGCCAGCAGCACCGTGCGACAGGCCAACATGAACACTGAAGCTTTCTTT. Translated: CASSTVRQANMNTEAFF.

The chain is built from TRBV28 and TRBJ1-5, with D uncertain. This CDR3 has 14 residues. V gave up 0 bases and J gave up 2 bases, with 5 bases separating them. Germline V gives CDR1 MDHEN, CDR2 SYDVKM. CDR3 bases: TGTGCCAGCAGTTTATGGGGTGGCAATCAGCCCCAGCATTTT. This sequence encodes CASSLWGGNQPQHF. The whole variable domain, remainder taken from reference TRBV28 and TRBJ1-5, is DVKVTQSSRYLVKRTGEKVFLECVQDMDHENMFWYRQDPGLGLRLIYFSYDVKMKEKGDIPEGYSVSREKKERFSLILESASTNQTSMYLCASSLWGGNQPQHFGDGTRLSIL.

The V gene is TRBV11-2, the J gene TRBJ1-1; 7 bases match TRBD1. The CDR3 extends over 13 amino acids. V shed 0 bases, J shed 9 bases, and the junction held 4 bases outside the gene matches. Germline CDR1 and CDR2: SGHAT and FQNNGV. CDR3 residues: CASSLEGRGKAFF. The CDR3 DNA reads as TGTGCCAGCAGCTTAGAGGGCAGGGGGAAAGCTTTCTTT.

The V and J genes are TRBV5-1 and TRBJ2-1; TRBD1 is a possible D gene (6 bases). The CDR3 sequence is 17 residues long. Between the trimmed V and J ends, which lost 0 bases and 2 bases, there was a span of 15 bases. From germline, CDR1 is SGHRS and CDR2 YFSETQ. CDR3 DNA: TGCGCCAGCAGCTTGGCCGGGACAAGGGGAACCTACAATGAGCAGTTCTTC. Its translation: CASSLAGTRGTYNEQFF. Filled out from reference TRBV5-1 and TRBJ2-1, the complete variable domain reads KAGVTQTPRYLIKTRGQQVTLSCSPISGHRSVSWYQQTPGQGLQFLFEYFSETQRNKGNFPGRFSGRQFSNSRSEMNVSTLELGDSALYLCASSLAGTRGTYNEQFFGPGTRLTVL.

The chain links TRBV15 to TRBJ2-1; 11 nucleotides align to TRBD2. The CDR3 consists of 15 residues. Germline values: CDR1 LNHNV, CDR2 YYDKDF (reference sequence). V was clipped by 1 base and J by 6 bases; unmatched bases: 2. The CDR3 sequence is CATSRVAGGFNEQFF. The CDR3 bases are TGTGCCACCAGCAGAGTAGCGGGGGGGTTCAATGAGCAGTTCTTC.

The rearrangement links TRBV4-2 to TRBJ2-3, with D hard to call. Germline V gene sequence: CDR1 LGHNA, CDR2 YNFKEQ. This CDR3 is built from 12 residues. Trimming cost V 5 bases and J 4 bases, with 7 bases left between them. CDR3 sequence: CASSYGSDTQYF. The CDR3 coding sequence is TGTGCCAGCAGCTACGGCTCAGATACGCAGTATTTT.

The gene calls are TRBV7-2 and TRBJ2-3; D call uncertain. V gave up 5 bases and J gave up 5 bases, with 11 bases separating them. Germline V gene lookup returns CDR1 SGHTA and CDR2 FQGNSA. The CDR3 loop spans 13 amino acids. The CDR3 region is CASSPAYLDTQYF. The CDR3 DNA sequence: TGTGCCAGCAGCCCCGCATATCTAGATACGCAGTATTTT.

This chain uses TRBV6-6 with TRBJ2-2, with unresolved D. This CDR3 is 14 amino acids long. The germline gives CDR1 MNHNY, CDR2 SVGAGI (reference sequence). The V and J ends lost 5 bases and 3 bases respectively, with 10 bases between them. CDR3 loop: CASSQDSHTGELFF. The CDR3 region has the DNA TGTGCCAGCAGTCAAGACTCCCACACCGGGGAGCTGTTTTTT.

In DNA form, the CDR3 reads TGCGCCAGCACCCCGGGGATGGGTTTAGGAGGGAGGGCCGGCGAGCAGTACTTC. Residues: CASTPGMGLGGRAGEQYF. The chain has TRBV10-2 and TRBJ2-7; TRBD2 aligns across 7 bases. V lost 7 bases and J lost 6; bases outside the gene matches: 24. The length of the CDR3 is 18 residues. The germline V gene has CDR1 WSHSY and CDR2 SAAADI.